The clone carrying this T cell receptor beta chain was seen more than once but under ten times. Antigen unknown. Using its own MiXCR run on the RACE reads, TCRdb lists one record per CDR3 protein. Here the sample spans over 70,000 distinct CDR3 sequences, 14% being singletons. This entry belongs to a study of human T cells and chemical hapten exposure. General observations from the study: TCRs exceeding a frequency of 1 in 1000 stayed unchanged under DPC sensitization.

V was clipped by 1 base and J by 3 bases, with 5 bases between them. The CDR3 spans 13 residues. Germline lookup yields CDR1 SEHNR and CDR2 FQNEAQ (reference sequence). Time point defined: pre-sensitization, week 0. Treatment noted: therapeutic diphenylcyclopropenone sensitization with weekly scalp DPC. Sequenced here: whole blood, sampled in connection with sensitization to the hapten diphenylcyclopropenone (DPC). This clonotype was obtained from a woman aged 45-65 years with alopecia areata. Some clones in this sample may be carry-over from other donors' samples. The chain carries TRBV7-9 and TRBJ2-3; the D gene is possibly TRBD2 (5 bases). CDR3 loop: CASSLGTTDTQYF. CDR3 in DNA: TGTGCCAGCAGCTTAGGGACTACAGATACGCAGTATTTT.